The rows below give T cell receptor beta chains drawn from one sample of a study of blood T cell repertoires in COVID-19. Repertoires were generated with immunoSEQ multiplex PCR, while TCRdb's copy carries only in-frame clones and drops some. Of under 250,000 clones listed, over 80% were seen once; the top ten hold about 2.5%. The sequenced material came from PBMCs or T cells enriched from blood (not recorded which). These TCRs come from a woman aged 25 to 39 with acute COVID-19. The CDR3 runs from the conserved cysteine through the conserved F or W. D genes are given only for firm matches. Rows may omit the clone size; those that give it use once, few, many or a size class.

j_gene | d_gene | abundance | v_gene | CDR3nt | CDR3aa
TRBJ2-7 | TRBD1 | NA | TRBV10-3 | TGTGCCATCAGTCCTGTCCCGGGACAGGGATCCGAGCAGTACTTC | CAISPVPGQGSEQYF
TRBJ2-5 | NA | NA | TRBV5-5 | TGTGCCAGCAGCGTCGGAGGAGAGACCCAGTACTTC | CASSVGGETQYF
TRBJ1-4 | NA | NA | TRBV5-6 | TGTGCCAGCAGCTTAGGCACAGGATCTAATGAAAAACTGTTTTTT | CASSLGTGSNEKLFF
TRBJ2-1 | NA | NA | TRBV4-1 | TGCGCCAGCAGCCAAGACGGGGAGGAGCAGTTCTTC | CASSQDGEEQFF
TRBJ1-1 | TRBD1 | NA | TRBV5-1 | TGCGCCAGCAGCTTGGGGACAGGGAGAGCTTTCTTT | CASSLGTGRAFF
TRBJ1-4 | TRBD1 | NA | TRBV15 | TGTGCCACCAGCAGCGGGACAGGGGGCCACCGAAATGAAAAACTGTTTTTT | CATSSGTGGHRNEKLFF
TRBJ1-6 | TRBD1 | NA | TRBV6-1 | TGTGCCAGCAGTGACCCCTTCTTTGGACAGGGGCTCCACTTT | CASSDPFFGQGLHF
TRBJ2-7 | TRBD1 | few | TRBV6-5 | TGTGCCAGCAGTCCCCAGGGGACAGGGTCCTACGAGCAGTACTTC | CASSPQGTGSYEQYF
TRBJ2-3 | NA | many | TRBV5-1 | TGCGCCAGCAGCCCTCGCGGGGTTCCGAGCACAGATACGCAGTATTTT | CASSPRGVPSTDTQYF
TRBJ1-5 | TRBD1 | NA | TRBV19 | TGTGCCAGTAGTACCTTCGTCGACAGGGTGGATCAGCCCCAGCATTTT | CASSTFVDRVDQPQHF
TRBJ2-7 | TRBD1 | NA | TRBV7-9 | TGTGCCAGCAGCTGGGCAGGTGGGACAGGGGGATCCTACGAGCAGTACTTC | CASSWAGGTGGSYEQYF
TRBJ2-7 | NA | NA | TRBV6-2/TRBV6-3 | TGTGCCAGCAGCCCTACTAAATTCTACGAGCAGTACTTC | CASSPTKFYEQYF
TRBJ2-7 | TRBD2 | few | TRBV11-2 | TGTGCCAGCAGCTCCGGGCCCGGGGGGATTAGCTACGAGCAGTACTTC | CASSSGPGGISYEQYF
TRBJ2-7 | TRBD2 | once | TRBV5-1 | TGCGCCAGCAACCTAGCGGGGGGGCCCCACGAGCAGTACTTC | CASNLAGGPHEQYF
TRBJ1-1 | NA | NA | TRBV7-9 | TGTGCCAGCAGCCCTCCGGGGAGCATTGAAGCTTTCTTT | CASSPPGSIEAFF
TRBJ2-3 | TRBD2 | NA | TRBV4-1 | TGCGCCAGCAGCCAAGGGACTAGGAGGGGCCCAGATACGCAGTATTTT | CASSQGTRRGPDTQYF
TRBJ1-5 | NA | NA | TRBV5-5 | TGTGCCAGCAGCCGGTCACGGTATAGCAATCAGCCCCAGCATTTT | CASSRSRYSNQPQHF
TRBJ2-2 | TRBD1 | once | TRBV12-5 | TGTGCTAGTGGCTCCGGGACAGGGCGCCTAGTGAGGGAGCTGTTTTTT | CASGSGTGRLVRELFF
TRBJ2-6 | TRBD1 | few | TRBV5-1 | TGCGCCAGCAGCACCGGGACAGCAGTCGCTGGGGCCAACGTCCTGACTTTC | CASSTGTAVAGANVLTF
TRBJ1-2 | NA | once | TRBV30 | TGTGCCTGGAGCCCTGACAGGTCCCCCTATGGCTACACCTTC | CAWSPDRSPYGYTF
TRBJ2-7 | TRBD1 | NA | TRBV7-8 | TGTGCCAGCAGATCAGGACAGGGTGCCTACGAGCAGTACTTC | CASRSGQGAYEQYF
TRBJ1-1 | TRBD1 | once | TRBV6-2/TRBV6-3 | TGTGCCAGCAGTTACCCAGGGGGAGGCACTGAAGCTTTCTTT | CASSYPGGGTEAFF
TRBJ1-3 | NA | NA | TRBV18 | TGTGCCAGCTCACCGGCCTTGGCTGTCTCTGGAAACACCATATATTTT | CASSPALAVSGNTIYF
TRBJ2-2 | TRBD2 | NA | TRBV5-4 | TGTGCCAGCAGGCCAGCCGGGACTAGCGGATACACCGGGGAGCTGTTTTTT | CASRPAGTSGYTGELFF
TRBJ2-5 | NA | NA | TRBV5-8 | TGTGCCAGCAGCCTGAGGCGTCTCGAGACCCAGTACTTC | CASSLRRLETQYF
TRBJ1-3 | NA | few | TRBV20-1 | TGCAGTGCTAGTCGACAGGCCGGCTCTGGAAACACCATATATTTT | CSASRQAGSGNTIYF
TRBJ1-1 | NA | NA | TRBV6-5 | TGTGCCAGCAGCTATAACACAGGGAACACTGAAGCTTTCTTT | CASSYNTGNTEAFF
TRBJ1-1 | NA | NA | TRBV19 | TGTGCCAGTAGTACAGGGAACACTGAAGCTTTCTTT | CASSTGNTEAFF
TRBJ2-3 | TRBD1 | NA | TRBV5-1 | TGCGCCAGCAGCTTCGCAGGACAGGAGACGCAGTATTTT | CASSFAGQETQYF